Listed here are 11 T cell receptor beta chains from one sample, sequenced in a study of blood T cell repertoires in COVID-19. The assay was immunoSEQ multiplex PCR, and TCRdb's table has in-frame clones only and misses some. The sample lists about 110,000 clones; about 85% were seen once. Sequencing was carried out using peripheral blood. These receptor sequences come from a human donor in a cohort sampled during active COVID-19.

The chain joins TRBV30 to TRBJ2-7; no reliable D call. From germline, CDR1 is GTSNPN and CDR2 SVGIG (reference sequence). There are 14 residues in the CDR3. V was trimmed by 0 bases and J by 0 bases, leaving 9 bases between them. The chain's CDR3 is CAWSVYSLSYEQYF. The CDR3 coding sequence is TGTGCCTGGAGTGTATATTCCCTCTCCTACGAGCAGTACTTC.

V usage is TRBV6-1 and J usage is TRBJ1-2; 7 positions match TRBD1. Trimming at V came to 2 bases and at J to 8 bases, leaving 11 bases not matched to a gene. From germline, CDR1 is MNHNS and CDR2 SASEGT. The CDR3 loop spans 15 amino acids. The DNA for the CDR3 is TGTGCCAGCAGTGAAAGGGTGAGAGGGGGCGAGGGCTACACCTTC. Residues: CASSERVRGGEGYTF.

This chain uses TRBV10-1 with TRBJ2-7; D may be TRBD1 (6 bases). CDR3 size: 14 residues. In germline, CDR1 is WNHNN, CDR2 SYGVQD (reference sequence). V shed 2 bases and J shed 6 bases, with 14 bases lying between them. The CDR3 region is CASSETGMGGEQYF. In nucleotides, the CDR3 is TGCGCCAGCAGTGAGACAGGGATGGGTGGCGAGCAGTACTTC.

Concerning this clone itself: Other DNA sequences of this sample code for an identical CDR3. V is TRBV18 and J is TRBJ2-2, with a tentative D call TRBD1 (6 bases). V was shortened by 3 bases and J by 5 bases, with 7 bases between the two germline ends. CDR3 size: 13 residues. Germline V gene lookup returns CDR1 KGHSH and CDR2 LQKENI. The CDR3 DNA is TGTGCCAGCTCACCTCAGGGGACCGGGGAGCTGTTTTTT. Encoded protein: CASSPQGTGELFF.

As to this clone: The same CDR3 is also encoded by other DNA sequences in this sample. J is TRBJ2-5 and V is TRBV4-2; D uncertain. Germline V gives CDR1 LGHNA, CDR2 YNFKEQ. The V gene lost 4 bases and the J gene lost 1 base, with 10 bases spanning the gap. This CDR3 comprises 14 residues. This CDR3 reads CASSPGQVQETQYF. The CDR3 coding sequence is TGTGCCAGCAGCCCTGGGCAGGTCCAAGAGACCCAGTACTTC.

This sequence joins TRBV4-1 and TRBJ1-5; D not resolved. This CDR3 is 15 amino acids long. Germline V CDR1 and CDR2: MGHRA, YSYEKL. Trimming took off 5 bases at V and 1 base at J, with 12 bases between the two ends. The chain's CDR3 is CASSFRTESNQPQHF. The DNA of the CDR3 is TGCGCCAGCAGCTTTCGTACCGAGAGCAATCAGCCCCAGCATTTT.

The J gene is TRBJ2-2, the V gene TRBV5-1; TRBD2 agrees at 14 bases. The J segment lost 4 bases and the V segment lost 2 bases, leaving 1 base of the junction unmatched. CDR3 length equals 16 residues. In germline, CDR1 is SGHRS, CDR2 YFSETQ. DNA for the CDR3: TGCGCCAGCAGCTTAGGACTAGCGGGGGGCACCGGGGAGCTGTTTTTT. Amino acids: CASSLGLAGGTGELFF.

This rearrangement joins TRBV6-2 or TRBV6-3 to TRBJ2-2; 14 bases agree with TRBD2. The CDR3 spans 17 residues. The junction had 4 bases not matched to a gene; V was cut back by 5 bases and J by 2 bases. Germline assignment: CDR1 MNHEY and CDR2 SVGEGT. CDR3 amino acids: CASSHGTSGRNTGELFF. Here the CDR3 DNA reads TGTGCCAGCAGTCATGGGACTAGCGGGAGAAACACCGGGGAGCTGTTTTTT.

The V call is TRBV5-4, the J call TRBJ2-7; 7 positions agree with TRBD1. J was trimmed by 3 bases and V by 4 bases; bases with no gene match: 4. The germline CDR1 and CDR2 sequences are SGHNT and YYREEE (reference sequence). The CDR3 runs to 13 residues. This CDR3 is CASSGGQIYEQYF. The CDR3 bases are TGTGCCAGCAGCGGGGGACAGATCTACGAGCAGTACTTC.

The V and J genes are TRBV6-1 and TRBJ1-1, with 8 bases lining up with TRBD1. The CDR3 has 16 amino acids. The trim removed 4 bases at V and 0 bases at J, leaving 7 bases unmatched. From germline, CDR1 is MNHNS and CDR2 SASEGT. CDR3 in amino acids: CASSGWDRSMNTEAFF. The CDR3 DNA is TGTGCCAGCAGTGGTTGGGACAGGAGCATGAACACTGAAGCTTTCTTT.

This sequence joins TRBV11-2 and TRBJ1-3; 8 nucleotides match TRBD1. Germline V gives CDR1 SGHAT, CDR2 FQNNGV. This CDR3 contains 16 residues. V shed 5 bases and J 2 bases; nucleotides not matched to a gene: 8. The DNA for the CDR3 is TGTGCCAGCAGCCCTTGGACAGGGTTGGCTGGAAACACCATATATTTT. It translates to CASSPWTGLAGNTIYF. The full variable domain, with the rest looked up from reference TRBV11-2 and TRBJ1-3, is EAGVAQSPRYKIIEKRQSVAFWCNPISGHATLYWYQQILGQGPKLLIQFQNNGVVDDSQLPKDRFSAERLKGVDSTLKIQPAKLEDSAVYLCASSPWTGLAGNTIYFGEGSWLTVV.